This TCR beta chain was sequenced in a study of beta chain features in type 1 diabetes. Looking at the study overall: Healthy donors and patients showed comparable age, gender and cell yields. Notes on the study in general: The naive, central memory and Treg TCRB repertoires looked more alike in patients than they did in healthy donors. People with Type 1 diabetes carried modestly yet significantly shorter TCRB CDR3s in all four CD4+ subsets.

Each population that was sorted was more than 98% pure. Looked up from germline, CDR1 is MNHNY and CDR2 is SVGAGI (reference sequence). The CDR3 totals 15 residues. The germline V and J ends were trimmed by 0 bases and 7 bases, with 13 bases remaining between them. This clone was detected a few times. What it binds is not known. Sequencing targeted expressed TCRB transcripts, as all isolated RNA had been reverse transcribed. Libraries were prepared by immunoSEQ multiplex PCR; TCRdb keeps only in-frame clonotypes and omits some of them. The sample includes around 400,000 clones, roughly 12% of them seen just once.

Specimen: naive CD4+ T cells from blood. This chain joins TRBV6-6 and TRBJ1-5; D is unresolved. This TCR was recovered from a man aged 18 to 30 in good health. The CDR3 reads CASSYSMEGRQPQHF. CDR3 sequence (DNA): TGTGCCAGCAGTTACTCGATGGAGGGAAGACAGCCCCAGCATTTT.